The clone carrying this T cell receptor beta chain came up a few times. The antigen is unknown. Deep sequencing aimed at 1 in 200,000 to 1 in 1 million T cells' resolution. Sequencing was performed with immunoSEQ multiplex PCR; in TCRdb, only in-frame clones are kept and a portion is missing. The sample lists some 25,000 clones, approximately 80% seen once, with more than 7.5% in the top ten. Germline CDR1 is LGHNA and CDR2 is YNFKEQ. This CDR3 region has 13 residues. Between the trimmed V and J ends, which lost 4 bases and 5 bases, there was a span of 11 bases. The entry originates in a study of cytotoxic CD8 clonotypes in ibrutinib-treated CLL. Study as a whole: Patients attained approximately 25 partial and 2 complete responses; at median 68 months, about 14 remained remitted while 12 progressed.

General observations from the study: Sampling times (in sustained-remission versus progressing patients) were not the same.

V usage is TRBV4-2 and J usage is TRBJ1-1; possible D gene TRBD1, 5 bases. The specimen comprised PBMCs, sampled before ibrutinib treatment. This sequence was found in a human donor with chronic lymphocytic leukemia. CDR3 in amino acids: CASSPLQGTEAFF. The CDR3, as DNA: TGTGCCAGCAGCCCGCTGCAGGGAACTGAAGCTTTCTTT.